This entry is about one T cell receptor (beta chain). The antigen is unknown. This sample was taken from a study of T-cell memory formation after mild COVID-19. Study-wide points: Cross-reactive memory seemingly joined, as some responding clones were found in pre-infection memory. CD4/CD8 balance held among clones contracting day 15 to 85, and later expanders leaned CD4+.

TCRdb redid the calling of the 5' RACE reads with MiXCR, one entry per CDR3 protein. The sample consists of roughly 300,000 distinct CDR3 sequences, 15% to 20% of them appearing once. The sequencing sample was made of PBMCs or a T cell subset sorted from them (not recorded which). The receptor was derived from a man aged 18 to 30 who had mild COVID-19 (a few samples of this study predate the infection). Cell type and time point are not known.

Here the CDR3 DNA reads TGCGCCAGCAGCCCGGTGACAGGCTATGGCTACACCTTC. It encodes CASSPVTGYGYTF. The J gene is TRBJ1-2, the V gene TRBV5-1; TRBD1 might be the D (6 bases). V shed 4 bases and J shed 4 bases, with 11 bases lying between them. CDR1 and CDR2 (germline): SGHRS, YFSETQ. The length of the CDR3 is 13 residues.